This note documents a single T cell receptor (beta chain) sequence. The antigen is not known. TCRdb's table, derived via immunoSEQ multiplex PCR, lists solely in-frame clones and lacks some. Here the sample spans 25,000 to 35,000 clones, around 80% being singletons. This CDR3 has 14 amino acids. Germline V lookup: CDR1 MNHEY, CDR2 SMNVEV (reference sequence). The V gene lost 6 bases and the J gene lost 7 bases, with 15 bases spanning the gap. Before any sequencing was done, the ViraFEST assay used viral peptide pools to expand antigen-specific CD4+ T cells. On roughly day 9 of culture, CD4+ T cells were separated out. Either the BNT162b2 or mRNA-1273 vaccine was given to participants in two doses. A density of roughly 2 million PBMC per well was used; these cells were cultured with approximately 9.3 IU/ml IL-2 and 10 ug/ml peptides. Days 3 and 7 were when half the medium was replaced with IL-2 medium.

These data are taken from a study of vaccination effects on CD4 cells after COVID-19. As for the study in general: Samples that were drawn after vaccination came a median of 72 days after the second dose.

Whole-study findings and limits: The vaccine-induced clones of healthy vaccinees included only 1 of 255 that cross-reacted with common cold coronaviruses.

This TCR was recovered from a human donor who received a COVID-19 vaccine. Some clones in this sample may be carry-over from other donors' samples. Sequencing was performed on CD4+ T cells from PBMCs cultured with HCoV-NL63 spike peptides, taken after COVID-19 vaccination. The chain recombines TRBV27 with TRBJ1-4; D may be TRBD1 (6 bases). CDR3 bases: TGTGCCAGCAGAAGAACAGGGTCATCTGAAAAACTGTTTTTT. Its translation: CASRRTGSSEKLFF.